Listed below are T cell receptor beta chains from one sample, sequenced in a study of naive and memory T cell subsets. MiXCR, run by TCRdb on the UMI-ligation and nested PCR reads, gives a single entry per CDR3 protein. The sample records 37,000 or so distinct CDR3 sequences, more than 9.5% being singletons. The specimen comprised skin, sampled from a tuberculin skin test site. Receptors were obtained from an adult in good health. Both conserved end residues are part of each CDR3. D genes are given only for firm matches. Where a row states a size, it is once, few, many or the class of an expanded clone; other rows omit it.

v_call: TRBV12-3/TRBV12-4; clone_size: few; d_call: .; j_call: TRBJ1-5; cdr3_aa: CASKDSGACNQPQHF; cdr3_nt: TGTGCCAGCAAGGACTCGGGGGCCTGCAATCAGCCCCAGCATTTT
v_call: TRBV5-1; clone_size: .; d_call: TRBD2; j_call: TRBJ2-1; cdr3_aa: CASSFGLAGGPEQFF; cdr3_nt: TGCGCCAGCAGCTTCGGACTAGCGGGAGGTCCGGAGCAGTTCTTC
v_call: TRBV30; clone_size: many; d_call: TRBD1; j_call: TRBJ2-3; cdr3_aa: CAWRRQGARTDTQYF; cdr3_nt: TGTGCCTGGAGAAGACAGGGGGCTCGCACAGATACGCAGTATTTT
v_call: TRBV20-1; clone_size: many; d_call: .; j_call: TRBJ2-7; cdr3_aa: CSAPPGNYEQYF; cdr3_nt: TGCAGTGCCCCCCCAGGAAACTACGAGCAGTACTTC
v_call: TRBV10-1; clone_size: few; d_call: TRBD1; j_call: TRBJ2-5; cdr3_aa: CASSGGTGSEETQYF; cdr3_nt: TGCGCCAGCAGTGGCGGGACAGGGTCGGAAGAGACCCAGTACTTC
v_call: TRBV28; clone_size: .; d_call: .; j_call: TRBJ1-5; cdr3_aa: CASSPLGRASSNQPQHF; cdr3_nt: TGTGCCAGCAGTCCCCTTGGACGGGCCAGCAGCAATCAGCCCCAGCATTTT
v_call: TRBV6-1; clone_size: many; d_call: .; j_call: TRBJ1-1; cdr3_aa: CASSSPGYTEAFF; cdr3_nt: TGTGCCAGCAGCTCCCCAGGTTACACTGAAGCTTTCTTT
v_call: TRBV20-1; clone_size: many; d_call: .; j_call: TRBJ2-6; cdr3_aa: CSASPPSGANVLTF; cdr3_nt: TGCAGTGCTAGCCCGCCCTCAGGGGCCAACGTCCTGACTTTC
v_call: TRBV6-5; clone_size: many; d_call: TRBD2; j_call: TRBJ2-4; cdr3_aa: CASKPGTSVKNIQYF; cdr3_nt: TGTGCCAGCAAGCCTGGGACTAGCGTTAAAAACATTCAGTACTTC
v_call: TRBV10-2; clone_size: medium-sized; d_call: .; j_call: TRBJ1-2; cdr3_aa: CASRDNHLYGYTF; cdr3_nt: TGCGCCAGCCGGGACAACCATCTCTATGGCTACACCTTC
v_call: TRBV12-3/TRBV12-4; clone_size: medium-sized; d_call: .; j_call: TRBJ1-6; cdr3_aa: CASSFWRDNSPLHF; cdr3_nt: TGTGCCAGCAGTTTCTGGAGAGATAATTCACCCCTCCACTTT
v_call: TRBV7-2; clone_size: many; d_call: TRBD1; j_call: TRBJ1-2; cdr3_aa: CASSRTGDYYGYTF; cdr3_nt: TGTGCCAGCAGCCGGACAGGCGACTACTATGGCTACACCTTC
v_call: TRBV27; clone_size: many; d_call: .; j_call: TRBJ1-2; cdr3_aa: CASSLSIMGTRDYGYTF; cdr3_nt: TGTGCCAGCAGTTTATCGATAATGGGGACTCGGGACTATGGCTACACCTTC
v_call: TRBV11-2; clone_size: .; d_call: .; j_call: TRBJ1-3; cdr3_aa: CASSLVTGCGNTIYF; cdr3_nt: TGTGCCAGCAGCTTAGTAACGGGATGCGGAAACACCATATATTTT
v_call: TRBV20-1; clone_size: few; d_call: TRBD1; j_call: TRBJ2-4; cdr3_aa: CSARDLWQTGGGLAKNIQYF; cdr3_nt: TGCAGTGCTAGAGATCTATGGCAGACAGGGGGCGGACTAGCCAAAAACATTCAGTACTTC
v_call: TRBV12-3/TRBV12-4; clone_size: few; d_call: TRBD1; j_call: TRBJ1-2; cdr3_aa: CASSSGTGYYGYTF; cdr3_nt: TGTGCCAGCAGTTCCGGGACAGGCTACTATGGCTACACCTTC
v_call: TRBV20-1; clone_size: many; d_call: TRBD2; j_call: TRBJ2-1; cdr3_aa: CSARDRGTSGRARAYNEQFF; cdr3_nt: TGCAGTGCTAGAGACCGAGGGACTAGCGGGAGGGCCAGAGCCTACAATGAGCAGTTCTTC
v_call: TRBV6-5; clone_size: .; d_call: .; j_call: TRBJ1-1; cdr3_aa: CASSSQGSREAFF; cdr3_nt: TGTGCCAGCAGTTCACAGGGAAGTAGGGAAGCTTTCTTT
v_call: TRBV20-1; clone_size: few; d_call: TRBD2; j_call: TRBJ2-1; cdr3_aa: CSAAGAGGKLYNEQFF; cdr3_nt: TGCAGTGCGGCCGGCGCGGGAGGGAAATTGTACAATGAGCAGTTCTTC
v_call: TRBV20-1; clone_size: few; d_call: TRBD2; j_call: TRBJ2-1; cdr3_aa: CSASLIGRNEQFF; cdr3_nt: TGCAGTGCTAGTCTTATCGGGAGGAATGAGCAGTTCTTC